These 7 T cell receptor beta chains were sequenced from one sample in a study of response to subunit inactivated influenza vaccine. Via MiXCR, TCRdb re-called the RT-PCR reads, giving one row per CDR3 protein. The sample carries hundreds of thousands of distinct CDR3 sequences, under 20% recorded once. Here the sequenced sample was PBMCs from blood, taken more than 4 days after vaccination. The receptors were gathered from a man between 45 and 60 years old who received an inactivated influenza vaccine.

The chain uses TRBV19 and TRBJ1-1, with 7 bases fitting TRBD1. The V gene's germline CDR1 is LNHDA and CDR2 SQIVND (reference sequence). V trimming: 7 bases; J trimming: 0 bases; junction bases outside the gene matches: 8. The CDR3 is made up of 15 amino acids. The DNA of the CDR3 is TGTGCCAGTACCTACGGAGACAGGGTGAACACTGAAGCTTTCTTT. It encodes CASTYGDRVNTEAFF.

Here the CDR3 reads CASSFAGYRSGYTF. The CDR3 DNA sequence: TGTGCCAGCAGTTTTGCAGGATATCGATCTGGCTACACCTTC. The chain is built from TRBV27 and TRBJ1-2; D remains unclear. The germline V gene encodes CDR1 MNHEY and CDR2 SMNVEV (reference sequence). With 3 bases removed from V and 7 bases from J, the gap between germline ends came to 15 bases. The CDR3 covers 14 residues.

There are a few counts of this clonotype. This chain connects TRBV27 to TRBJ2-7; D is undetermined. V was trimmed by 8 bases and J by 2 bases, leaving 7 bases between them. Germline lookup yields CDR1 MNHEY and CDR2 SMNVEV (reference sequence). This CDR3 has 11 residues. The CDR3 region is CASGSPYEQYF. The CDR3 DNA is TGTGCCAGCGGATCCCCCTACGAGCAGTACTTC.

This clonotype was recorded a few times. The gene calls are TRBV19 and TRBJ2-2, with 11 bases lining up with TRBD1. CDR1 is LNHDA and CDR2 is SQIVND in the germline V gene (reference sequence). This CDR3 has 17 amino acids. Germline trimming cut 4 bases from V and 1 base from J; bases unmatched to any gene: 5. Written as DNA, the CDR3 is TGTGCCAGTAGTAAGAGGACAGGGGGCGAGAACACCGGGGAGCTGTTTTTT. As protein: CASSKRTGGENTGELFF.

Here the CDR3 reads CASSFVIDRASSYEQYF. The DNA of the CDR3 is TGTGCCAGCAGCTTCGTAATCGACAGAGCGTCCTCCTACGAGCAGTACTTC. V and J are TRBV5-5 and TRBJ2-7; the D gene is possibly TRBD1 (5 bases). CDR1 is SGHKS and CDR2 is YYEKEE in the germline V gene (reference sequence). V shed 2 bases and J shed 0 bases, with 18 bases lying between them. The CDR3 is made up of 17 amino acids.

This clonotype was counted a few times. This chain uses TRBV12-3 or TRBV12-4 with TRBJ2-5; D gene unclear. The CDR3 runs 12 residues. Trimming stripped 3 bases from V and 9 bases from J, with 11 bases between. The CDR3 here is CASSFASESQYF. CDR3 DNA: TGTGCCAGCAGTTTCGCGAGCGAGTCCCAGTACTTC.

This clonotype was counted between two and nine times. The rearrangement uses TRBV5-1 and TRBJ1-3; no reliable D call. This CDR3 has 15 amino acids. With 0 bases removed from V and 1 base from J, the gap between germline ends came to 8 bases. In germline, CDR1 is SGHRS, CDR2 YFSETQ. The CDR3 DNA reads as TGCGCCAGCAGCTTGGAGTCAAGTTCTGGAAACACCATATATTTT. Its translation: CASSLESSSGNTIYF.